The entry below gives a single T cell receptor beta chain sequence along with its context. Every sample yielded at least 7 million isolated PBMCs. CDR1 and CDR2 from the germline V gene are DFQATT and SNEGSKA (reference sequence). Deletions cut 5 bases from V and 5 bases from J, with 12 bases between. This CDR3 comprises 13 residues. Together with a sample-barcoded 5' primer, a J-beta primer mix was included in a second PCR lasting roughly 6 to 12 cycles. TCRdb itself ran the 5' RACE reads through MiXCR, one entry per CDR3 protein. The sample contains more than 450,000 distinct CDR3 sequences, about 27% of which appear only once. This specimen belongs to a study of blood T cells in healthy people across ages. At the level of the study: About one barcoded beta molecule per two T cells came from capture by template switching.

These data were likewise used in another study, on T cells of mothers and their children. That paper adds: A primer called M1S, used in the second PCR, added sample barcodes and 2-4 random nucleotides. Among related mother-child pairs, overlap was slightly higher than in unrelated pairs, though not significantly.

The sequencing input was blood. This chain uses TRBV20-1 with TRBJ1-4; D possibly corresponds to TRBD1 (5 bases). The clonotype was recovered from a boy aged 2-9 years in good health. CDR3: CSAQGRMNEKLFF. In nucleotides, the CDR3 is TGCAGTGCTCAGGGACGCATGAATGAAAAACTGTTTTTT.